The sequence of this T cell receptor (beta chain) was determined in a study of T cell repertoires in cytomegalovirus infection. Study overall: Epitope selection comprised recently identified HLA-C-restricted CMV epitopes and well-studied HLA-B-restricted CMV epitopes. Public signatures in TCR beta pointed to CMV infection and matching HLA type. Study-level findings and limits: Ex vivo responses were dominated by HLA-C-restricted CMV-specific TCR beta clonotypes. Adding up the frequency of public TCR beta families identified people who carried CMV plus the relevant HLA.

TCRdb re-derived calls from the reads in MiXCR, one entry per CDR3 protein. The data show about 340,000 distinct CDR3 sequences, about 28% seen once. The CDR3 consists of 15 residues. CDR1 and CDR2 from the germline V gene are MNHEY and SVGAGI. V was clipped by 6 bases and J by 2 bases, with 16 bases between them. This clonotype turned up a few times. Its antigen is unknown. The V gene is TRBV6-5, the J gene TRBJ1-2, with a tentative D call TRBD1 (5 bases). The sequence came from a human donor in good health (CMV status not recorded). Some clones in this sample may be carry-over from other donors' samples. The sequences come from cultured PBMCs, collected from culture after CMV antigen stimulation. Written as DNA, the CDR3 is TGTGCCAGCAGCCGAGGGACCACGGGGAACTATGGCTACACCTTC. It translates to CASSRGTTGNYGYTF.